This TCR beta chain was recorded in a study of molecular identifiers for immune sequencing clone quantification. TCRdb re-derived calls from the PCR reads in MiXCR, one entry per CDR3 protein. Of under 600,000 distinct CDR3 sequences listed, 20% to 25% are singletons. Worth noting for this clonotype: A junction end diverges from the germline sequence, so it may reflect a read error.

Germline V gives CDR1 SGHDN, CDR2 FVKESK. This CDR3 is 20 amino acids long. The specimen was naive CD8+ T cells from blood, with Jurkat cell RNA spiked in. As for subset: FACS-sorted CD8+CD4-CCR7+CD45RA+ naive T cells. The TCR sequence derives from a human donor in good health. Some libraries in this study had Jurkat cell RNA spiked in. J is TRBJ2-1 and V is TRBV14; 9 positions match TRBD2. The CDR3 nucleotides are TGTGTCAGCAGCCAAGGACCTAAATTAAAACTAGCGGGCGTAAAGAGGGAGCAGTTCTTC. Its translation: CVSSQGPKLKLAGVKREQFF.